A selection of T cell receptor beta chains follows, all from one sample in a study of cytomegalovirus exposure and HLA in healthy donors. Sequencing used immunoSEQ multiplex PCR; TCRdb keeps in-frame clones, though not all of them. Of approximately 150,000 clones in the sample, less than 80% were seen once. The sample taken for sequencing was PBMCs. These receptors all stem from a man between 40 and 49 years old in good health and CMV-seronegative. Both conserved end residues are trimmed from each CDR3. Expanded clones are given a class, and other clones once, few, many or no size at all.

TRBV27	TRBJ1-1	-	ASSPQRGFMNTEAF
TRBV28	TRBJ2-1	-	ASARDTYNEQF
TRBV7-6	TRBJ2-7	-	ASSPNRILYVEQY
TRBV7-3	TRBJ2-6	-	ASSRGLSSGANVLT
TRBV25-1	TRBJ1-1	-	ASENSGTGGEAF
TRBV28	TRBJ2-1	few	ASSPGLPPYNEQF
TRBV11-2	TRBJ2-7	-	ASSFFISGYEQY
TRBV11-2	TRBJ2-7	-	ASRFRGVQY
TRBV5-1	TRBJ2-7	-	ASSLGGQGISEQY
TRBV5-1	TRBJ2-2	-	ASSLGTSGTGGEELF
TRBV5-1	TRBJ1-6	-	ASSARVGVGNSPLH
TRBV6-1	TRBJ1-1	once	ASSVSGWTEAF
TRBV4-2	TRBJ2-2	-	ASTLTQAVTNTGELF
TRBV28	TRBJ2-7	-	ASSLGGGAGYEQY
TRBV5-1	TRBJ1-1	-	ASSLGTANTEAF
TRBV30	TRBJ1-6	few	ALQGPYNSPLH
TRBV4-3	TRBJ2-3	-	ASSQVLAGLVGADTQY
TRBV5-1	TRBJ2-7	-	ASSIQGQGRNEQY
TRBV10-1	TRBJ2-1	-	ASSDEGLPTTRQF
TRBV6-5	TRBJ1-1	-	ASQRALQAF
TRBV2	TRBJ2-4	-	ASSEIWNGNIQY
TRBV4-1	TRBJ1-2	-	ASSQDELQPYGYT
TRBV29-1	TRBJ2-1	-	SVPRGTGDNEQF
TRBV2	TRBJ2-7	once	ASREIDRDPYEQY
TRBV7-9	TRBJ2-6	-	ASSSGLAGDTGANVLT